Below, 14 T cell receptor beta chains from the same sample are listed, as sequenced in a study of blood T cells in healthy people across ages. A second PCR of 7 to 11 cycles used a sample-barcoded 5' primer and a J-beta primer mix. MiXCR was run by TCRdb on the 5' RACE reads, yielding one entry per CDR3 protein. Among some 930,000 distinct CDR3 sequences listed, roughly 29% were seen once. The data also belong to a second study, concerning T cells of mothers and their children.

Input material: blood. These receptors originate from a woman aged 40 to 50 in good health.

The chain employs TRBV28 and TRBJ2-3; the match to TRBD2 covers 10 bases. The germline V gene has CDR1 MDHEN and CDR2 SYDVKM. This CDR3 has 16 amino acids. Trimming took 6 bases from V and 0 from J; bases not matched to a gene: 6. The CDR3 spells CASRCPSGGSTDTQYF. DNA for the CDR3: TGTGCCAGCAGATGCCCTAGCGGGGGTAGCACAGATACGCAGTATTTT. The whole variable domain, filled in from reference TRBV28 and TRBJ2-3, reads DVKVTQSSRYLVKRTGEKVFLECVQDMDHENMFWYRQDPGLGLRLIYFSYDVKMKEKGDIPEGYSVSREKKERFSLILESASTNQTSMYLCASRCPSGGSTDTQYFGPGTRLTVL.

This clonotype was seen a handful of times. The chain joins TRBV12-3 or TRBV12-4 to TRBJ2-2, with no clear D. Trimming removed 3 bases at V and 0 bases at J, with 11 bases between. The CDR3 has 16 amino acids. The CDR3 here is CASSFNLGTNTGELFF. The CDR3 DNA reads as TGTGCCAGCAGTTTTAACTTAGGGACGAACACCGGGGAGCTGTTTTTT.

V gene TRBV12-3 or TRBV12-4 combines with J gene TRBJ1-6, with 7 bases that match TRBD1. V shed 7 bases, J shed 18 bases, and the junction held 21 bases outside the gene matches. CDR3 size: 15 residues. CDR3: CASTEAGTEFEAPHF. CDR3 coding DNA: TGTGCCAGCACGGAGGCCGGGACAGAGTTCGAAGCCCCCCACTTT.

J is TRBJ2-1 and V is TRBV2; 8 bases line up with TRBD1. Germline CDR1 SNHLY, CDR2 FYNNEI. The CDR3 extends over 16 amino acids. Germline trimming cut 1 base from V and 5 bases from J; bases unmatched to any gene: 7. The CDR3 DNA reads TGTGCCAGCAGTGAAGATGGGCAGGGGGCCCACAATGAGCAGTTCTTC. It codes for CASSEDGQGAHNEQFF.

This clonotype was detected many times. The rearrangement joins TRBV11-2 to TRBJ2-4; D is perhaps TRBD1 (5 bases). Trimming removed 8 bases from V and 0 bases from J, with 8 bases in between. CDR1 and CDR2 from the germline V gene are SGHAT and FQNNGV. CDR3 length: 13 amino acids. The CDR3 reads CASGHQAKNIQYF. In DNA, the CDR3 is TGTGCCAGCGGACACCAAGCCAAAAACATTCAGTACTTC.

This clonotype was recorded many times. The rearrangement uses TRBV5-4 and TRBJ1-2; TRBD1 agrees at 8 bases. Germline V CDR1 and CDR2: SGHNT, YYREEE (reference sequence). The V segment lost 4 bases and the J segment 4 bases; nucleotides outside the gene matches: 15. CDR3 size: 17 residues. CDR3 region: CASSPPGQGAGAYGYTF. As DNA, the CDR3 is TGTGCCAGCAGCCCTCCCGGGCAGGGGGCCGGCGCCTATGGCTACACCTTC.

The CDR3 sequence: CASSPTTGKDIQYF. The CDR3, as DNA: TGCGCCAGCAGCCCAACGACAGGGAAGGACATTCAGTACTTC. The V call is TRBV5-1, the J call TRBJ2-4; 7 bases line up with TRBD1. This CDR3 has 14 amino acids. Germline CDR1 and CDR2: SGHRS and YFSETQ. The V and J ends lost 4 bases and 8 bases, in that order; junction bases with no gene match: 9.

On this clonotype: Just one base apart from a much larger clone, this may be a read error. The V and J genes are TRBV7-2 and TRBJ2-1, with 7 bases fitting TRBD2. Germline assignment: CDR1 SGHTA and CDR2 FQGNSA. The CDR3 extends over 13 amino acids. CDR3 protein: CACSLAAGQEQFF. The CDR3 DNA reads as TGTGCCTGCAGCCTAGCGGCAGGGCAGGAGCAGTTCTTC.

In this sample, this clonotype turned up many times. The chain links TRBV24-1 to TRBJ1-2; D is uncertain. Trimming shortened V by 4 bases and J by 2 bases, and 10 bases separated the two germline ends. CDR1 is KGHDR, CDR2 SFDVKD, per germline. The CDR3 covers 14 residues. Here the CDR3 DNA reads TGTGCCACCAGTGAAGCCGGGAAGAACTATGGCTACACCTTC. It is translated as CATSEAGKNYGYTF.

This clonotype was recorded at least ten times. The rearrangement joins TRBV7-3 to TRBJ2-3, with TRBD2 matching 10 bases. Germline-derived CDR1 and CDR2 are SGHTA and FQGTGA. The CDR3 totals 17 residues. The V and J ends lost 0 bases and 1 base, in that order; junction bases with no gene match: 4. CDR3 sequence reads: CASSLTYTSGGTDTQYF. DNA for the CDR3: TGTGCCAGCAGCTTAACGTATACTAGCGGGGGCACAGATACGCAGTATTTT.

This clonotype was observed a handful of times. The chain combines TRBV7-3 with TRBJ2-3; no firm D call. This CDR3 has 15 amino acids. Germline CDR1 is SGHTA and CDR2 is FQGTGA. V dropped 5 bases and J dropped 1 base, with 13 bases sitting between them. The CDR3 loop is CASSDYGVGTDTQYF. In DNA form, the CDR3 reads TGTGCCAGCAGCGATTATGGGGTTGGCACAGATACGCAGTATTTT.

The CDR3 is CASSFPAGDEQFF. DNA of the CDR3: TGTGCCAGCAGTTTCCCAGCGGGGGACGAGCAGTTCTTC. The chain couples TRBV28 to TRBJ2-1; 8 nucleotides match TRBD2. The CDR3 has 13 residues. Per the germline V gene, CDR1 is MDHEN and CDR2 is SYDVKM. The trim removed 3 bases at V and 10 bases at J, leaving 5 bases unmatched.

The chain uses TRBV4-3 and TRBJ2-7; no clear D gene. The V end was cut by 0 bases, the J end by 0 bases, with 9 bases between. The CDR3 has 15 amino acids. Germline CDR1 LGHNA, CDR2 YSLEER. The DNA for the CDR3 is TGCGCCAGCAGCCAAGATCGGCGGCACTCCTACGAGCAGTACTTC. Encoded protein: CASSQDRRHSYEQYF.

This clonotype was counted between two and nine times. The junction does not match germline at one end; this may be a read error. V gene TRBV3-1 combines with J gene TRBJ2-5; D is uncertain. The CDR3 spans 17 residues. Germline-derived CDR1 and CDR2 are LGHDT and YNNKEL (reference sequence). This chain's CDR3 is CAGSQEPDSNYGETQYF. The CDR3 DNA reads as TGTGCCGGCAGCCAAGAGCCCGATTCGAATTACGGAGAGACCCAGTACTTC.